The source of this T cell receptor (beta chain) is a study of tumor-infiltrating lymphocytes in primary liver carcinoma. The overall study: Staging placed the tumors at T1-T3 N0M0, and they measured roughly 4.2 to 10 cm across.

Broader study findings: It was in tumors, not blood, that the top-250-clone fraction was significantly higher (p = 0.039).

Co-extracted RNA and DNA came from approximately 20-30 mg of unsorted bulk tissue. Reverse transcription of roughly 470 ng total RNA with a constant-region primer produced TCR beta cDNA. It was through three nested multiplex PCR rounds of slightly modified ARM-PCR that TCR beta libraries arose. TCRdb reprocessed the multiplex PCR reads via MiXCR and lists one record per CDR3 protein. The sample contains roughly 80,000 distinct CDR3 sequences, roughly 69% of which appear only once. For this clonotype: Its specificity is unknown.

The sample taken for sequencing was tumor-adjacent normal liver tissue. The TCR was taken from a middle-aged man with primary liver carcinoma and hepatitis B virus infection.

CDR3 in amino acids: CSVQSSGGSREQYF. The CDR3 bases are TGCAGCGTTCAAAGCAGCGGGGGGTCGAGAGAGCAGTACTTC. The gene calls are TRBV29-1 and TRBJ2-7, with 9 bases aligning to TRBD2. Trimming removed 5 bases from V and 7 bases from J; junction bases left unmatched: 12. Germline CDR1 reads SQVTM; CDR2 reads ANQGSEA. The CDR3 length is 14 residues.